The 29 T cell receptor beta chains given below trace back to one sample, sequenced in a study of T cells after yellow fever vaccination. TCRdb used MiXCR to reprocess the 5' RACE reads, holding one entry per CDR3 protein. This table has nearly 550,000 distinct CDR3 sequences, about 19% appearing once. Specimen: PBMCs, collected 15 days after the yellow fever booster vaccination. These receptors originate from a man aged 30-40 years who received the YFV17D yellow fever vaccine.

This clonotype appeared many times. The chain combines TRBV6-2 or TRBV6-3 with TRBJ2-3; 7 bases are shared with TRBD2. Germline CDR1 reads MNHEY; CDR2 reads SVGEGT. The V gene end was trimmed by 6 bases and the J gene end by 7 bases; junction bases not matched to a gene: 4. The CDR3 length is 12 residues. The CDR3 sequence: CASRRDYHTQYF. DNA of the CDR3: TGTGCCAGCAGGCGGGACTACCATACGCAGTATTTT.

This clonotype was observed a few times. The rearrangement uses TRBV25-1 and TRBJ2-7; TRBD2 agrees at 11 bases. The germline V gene encodes CDR1 MGHDK and CDR2 SYGVNS. With V trimmed by 1 base and J by 3 bases, 5 bases remained unmatched. This CDR3 has 16 amino acids. The CDR3 coding sequence is TGTGCCAGCAGTGAATCGGCTAGCGGGAGGTACTACGAGCAGTACTTC. It specifies CASSESASGRYYEQYF.

V and J are TRBV18 and TRBJ2-5; D gene unclear. The CDR3 runs 14 residues. V was clipped by 0 bases and J by 2 bases, with 7 bases between them. CDR1 and CDR2 from the germline V gene are KGHSH and LQKENI. The CDR3 here is CASSPPNLQETQYF. The CDR3, as DNA: TGTGCCAGCTCACCACCGAACTTACAAGAGACCCAGTACTTC.

This rearrangement joins TRBV6-1 to TRBJ2-3; 10 nucleotides match TRBD2. Germline CDR1 MNHNS, CDR2 SASEGT. Trimming took 6 bases from V and 1 from J; bases not matched to a gene: 7. The CDR3 extends over 16 amino acids. The CDR3 reads CASRPLAGAGTDTQYF. The CDR3 DNA is TGTGCCAGCAGACCGCTAGCGGGAGCTGGCACAGATACGCAGTATTTT.

This clonotype was detected only a few times. CDR3 sequence reads: CASSDRDLRDTQYF. The CDR3 region has the DNA TGTGCCAGCAGCGACCGGGACCTCCGAGATACGCAGTATTTT. The rearrangement uses TRBV6-1 and TRBJ2-3; D assignment may be TRBD1 or TRBD2 (5 bases each). From germline, CDR1 is MNHNS and CDR2 SASEGT. V gave up 6 bases and J gave up 5 bases, with 15 bases separating them. The CDR3 has 14 residues.

The chain couples TRBV4-1 to TRBJ2-2; unclear D gene. CDR3 length equals 14 residues. The germline CDR1 and CDR2 sequences are MGHRA and YSYEKL. The germline V and J ends were trimmed by 2 bases and 4 bases, with 8 bases remaining between them. Here the CDR3 reads CASSQLRLTGELFF. In DNA form, the CDR3 reads TGCGCCAGCAGCCAATTACGGCTCACCGGGGAGCTGTTTTTT.

This clonotype occurred a few times. The chain recombines TRBV20-1 with TRBJ2-3, with D perhaps TRBD1 (7 bases). This CDR3 has 13 residues. The germline CDR1 and CDR2 sequences are DFQATT and SNEGSKA (reference sequence). V lost 2 bases, J lost 4 bases, and 10 bases lay in between. The CDR3 DNA reads as TGCAGTGCTAGACAGGGGGGCGCAGATACGCAGTATTTT. Translated, it gives CSARQGGADTQYF.

The genes are TRBV10-3 and TRBJ2-2, with D unclear. CDR3 length equals 13 residues. V was shortened by 7 bases and J by 1 base, with 7 bases between the two germline ends. Germline-derived CDR1 and CDR2 are ENHRY and SYGVKD. The CDR3 sequence is CAITNGNTGELFF. As DNA, the CDR3 is TGTGCCATCACCAACGGGAACACCGGGGAGCTGTTTTTT.

The chain combines TRBV12-3 or TRBV12-4 with TRBJ1-4, with D possibly matching TRBD1 (5 bases). Between the trimmed V and J ends, which lost 6 bases and 7 bases, there was a span of 15 bases. The CDR3 has 14 residues. CDR3 sequence: CASSRPGVGEKLFF. The CDR3 DNA sequence: TGTGCCAGCAGCCGACCGGGGGTCGGTGAAAAACTGTTTTTT.

This clonotype was seen more than once but under ten times. The chain uses TRBV7-2 and TRBJ2-3; 8 positions agree with TRBD2. Per the germline V gene, CDR1 is SGHTA and CDR2 is FQGNSA. The V and J ends lost 4 bases and 1 base, in that order; junction bases with no gene match: 7. The CDR3 sequence is 16 residues long. The CDR3 here is CASSSLPGRGTDTQYF. CDR3 coding DNA: TGTGCCAGCAGCTCCCTTCCCGGGAGGGGCACAGATACGCAGTATTTT.

This chain joins TRBV29-1 and TRBJ2-1; 9 bases line up with TRBD2. This CDR3 comprises 14 residues. From germline, CDR1 is SQVTM and CDR2 ANQGSEA. The V gene end was trimmed by 6 bases and the J gene end by 2 bases; junction bases not matched to a gene: 5. This chain's CDR3 is CSVGGRVAYNEQFF. For the CDR3, the DNA is TGCAGCGTCGGCGGGAGGGTCGCCTACAATGAGCAGTTCTTC.

This chain joins TRBV12-3 or TRBV12-4 and TRBJ2-1; D is undetermined. Trimming removed 2 bases from V and 4 bases from J, with 6 bases in between. There are 13 residues in the CDR3. The CDR3 is CASSLNPYNEQFF. CDR3 nucleotides: TGTGCCAGCAGTTTAAACCCTTACAATGAGCAGTTCTTC.

This clonotype has a handful of counts. This CDR3 reads CASSENQNTDTQYF. The CDR3 nucleotides are TGTGCCAGCAGTGAAAATCAGAACACAGATACGCAGTATTTT. The chain carries TRBV6-1 and TRBJ2-3; D uncertain. Germline CDR1 reads MNHNS; CDR2 reads SASEGT. The CDR3 consists of 14 residues. Deletions cut 2 bases from V and 2 bases from J, with 8 bases between.

This clonotype was seen a few times. The J gene is TRBJ1-3, the V gene TRBV24-1, with D maybe TRBD1 (6 bases). Germline V CDR1 and CDR2: KGHDR, SFDVKD. V dropped 8 bases and J dropped 4 bases, with 14 bases sitting between them. The CDR3 runs to 14 residues. The CDR3 nucleotides are TGTGCCACCAAGCGGCAGGGGCAAGGAAACACCATATATTTT. Translating gives CATKRQGQGNTIYF.

V gene TRBV6-1 combines with J gene TRBJ2-1; D possibly matches TRBD1 or TRBD2 (5 bases each). The length of the CDR3 is 15 residues. V was trimmed by 6 bases and J by 2 bases, leaving 14 bases between them. Germline CDR1 is MNHNS and CDR2 is SASEGT. The CDR3 protein is CASRIRDPPYNEQFF. The CDR3, as DNA: TGTGCCAGCAGAATAAGGGACCCACCCTACAATGAGCAGTTCTTC.

This clonotype was seen only a few times. V usage is TRBV20-1 and J usage is TRBJ2-1, with unresolved D. CDR1 is DFQATT and CDR2 is SNEGSKA in the germline V gene (reference sequence). Trimming stripped 5 bases from V and 6 bases from J, with 17 bases between. The CDR3 has 14 amino acids. CDR3 sequence reads: CSALPLMESNEQFF. In nucleotides, the CDR3 is TGCAGTGCTCTCCCATTAATGGAGTCCAATGAGCAGTTCTTC.

The gene calls are TRBV6-6 and TRBJ1-1; a weak D match, TRBD1 (5 bases). Germline CDR1 and CDR2: MNHNY and SVGAGI (reference sequence). The CDR3 extends over 12 amino acids. Trimming removed 5 bases at V and 7 bases at J, with 11 bases between. CDR3 in amino acids: CASSPSTDEAFF. CDR3 nucleotides: TGTGCCAGCAGTCCATCGACAGATGAAGCTTTCTTT.

This clonotype was observed a few times. The chain has TRBV7-9 and TRBJ2-1, with 8 bases lining up with TRBD2. This CDR3 region has 16 residues. V trimming: 2 bases; J trimming: 4 bases; junction bases outside the gene matches: 7. Germline values: CDR1 SEHNR, CDR2 FQNEAQ (reference sequence). CDR3: CASSLSGGRQYNEQFF. The CDR3 coding sequence is TGTGCCAGCAGCTTAAGCGGCGGGAGGCAATACAATGAGCAGTTCTTC.

This clonotype occurred a few times. V usage is TRBV10-3 and J usage is TRBJ1-5, with 11 bases fitting TRBD1. This CDR3 has 17 residues. Germline V gives CDR1 ENHRY, CDR2 SYGVKD. V was clipped by 10 bases and J by 3 bases; unmatched bases: 14. The CDR3 here is CATSRTGGITFNQPQHF. DNA of the CDR3: TGTGCCACCAGCCGGACAGGGGGCATCACTTTCAATCAGCCCCAGCATTTT.

The chain is built from TRBV20-1 and TRBJ2-1; D is possibly TRBD1 (6 bases). This CDR3 has 15 residues. Trimming cost V 4 bases and J 6 bases, with 19 bases left between them. CDR1 DFQATT and CDR2 SNEGSKA come from the germline V gene (reference sequence). The CDR3 DNA is TGCAGTGCTACGGGGAGAGCCGGACAGCTCAATGAGCAGTTCTTC. Encoded protein: CSATGRAGQLNEQFF.

The chain combines TRBV6-5 with TRBJ2-1, with D uncertain. Between the trimmed V and J ends, which lost 2 bases and 8 bases, there was a span of 13 bases. There are 14 residues in the CDR3. Per the germline V gene, CDR1 is MNHEY and CDR2 is SVGAGI. The CDR3 reads CASSYERVADEQFF. For the CDR3, the DNA is TGTGCCAGCAGTTACGAAAGGGTTGCGGATGAGCAGTTCTTC.

In its sample, this clonotype was seen a few times. The V call is TRBV7-2, the J call TRBJ2-1; D is unclear. The CDR3 length is 15 residues. CDR1 and CDR2 (germline): SGHTA, FQGNSA. Trimming removed 1 base at V and 0 bases at J, with 7 bases between. CDR3 sequence reads: CASSLVSDSYNEQFF. CDR3 nucleotides: TGTGCCAGCAGCTTAGTCAGTGACTCCTACAATGAGCAGTTCTTC.

This clonotype was observed a handful of times. The V and J genes are TRBV25-1 and TRBJ2-3; D possibly uses TRBD1 or TRBD2 (6 bases each). CDR1 is MGHDK, CDR2 SYGVNS, per germline. V lost 9 bases, J lost 0 bases, and 13 bases lay in between. The CDR3 spans 14 residues. The CDR3 region has the DNA TGTGCCAGTTCCAGGGGAGGTAGCACAGATACGCAGTATTTT. Protein product: CASSRGGSTDTQYF.

The chain links TRBV6-2 or TRBV6-3 to TRBJ1-2; TRBD1 is a possible D gene (5 bases). This CDR3 has 14 amino acids. Germline-derived CDR1 and CDR2 are MNHEY and SVGEGT. V lost 5 bases to trimming and J lost 3 bases, with 13 bases between them. The DNA for the CDR3 is TGTGCCAGCAGTAAGCAGGGTGAGGACTATGGCTACACCTTC. The encoded protein is CASSKQGEDYGYTF.

This chain joins TRBV12-3 or TRBV12-4 and TRBJ2-5; 11 nucleotides match TRBD2. The length of the CDR3 is 15 residues. The junction had 5 bases not matched to a gene; V was cut back by 6 bases and J by 2 bases. CDR3 nucleotide sequence: TGTGCCAGCAGCTCCCGGACTAGCGGGCAAGAGACCCAGTACTTC. Translated: CASSSRTSGQETQYF.

The V call is TRBV21-1, the J call TRBJ2-7; TRBD1 was called by the table and not checked on the DNA. TRBV21-1 is a pseudogene locus. The CDR3 extends over 14 amino acids. This chain's CDR3 is CASSPGDSQAEQYF. CDR3 in DNA: TGTGCCAGCAGCCCAGGGGACTCCCAAGCGGAGCAGTACTTC.

There are a few counts of this clonotype. The chain employs TRBV27 and TRBJ2-7; tentative D call: TRBD1 (5 bases). The CDR3 runs 13 residues. Trimming removed 5 bases from V and 3 bases from J, with 11 bases in between. The V gene's germline CDR1 is MNHEY and CDR2 SMNVEV (reference sequence). This CDR3 reads CASSRTSIYEQYF. CDR3 nucleotides: TGTGCCAGCAGTCGGACAAGCATCTACGAGCAGTACTTC.

This clonotype occurred a few times. The chain combines TRBV25-1 with TRBJ2-7, with D unresolved. This CDR3 is 12 amino acids long. V lost 3 bases, J lost 3 bases, and 6 bases lay in between. The germline gives CDR1 MGHDK, CDR2 SYGVNS. CDR3 loop: CASSDQVYEQYF. In DNA, the CDR3 is TGTGCCAGCAGTGATCAGGTCTACGAGCAGTACTTC.

V and J are TRBV20-1 and TRBJ2-3; D is undetermined. This CDR3 region has 13 residues. Germline assignment: CDR1 DFQATT and CDR2 SNEGSKA (reference sequence). V lost 5 bases, J lost 1 base, and 10 bases lay in between. This CDR3 reads CSADQRGTDTQYF. Here the CDR3 DNA reads TGCAGTGCTGACCAAAGGGGCACAGATACGCAGTATTTT.